The table lists the clone carrying this T cell receptor (beta chain) with a few counts. The CDR3 is made up of 15 amino acids. Germline V gene sequence: CDR1 MNHEY, CDR2 SVGAGI. The V and J ends lost 0 bases and 8 bases respectively, with 13 bases between them. The sample comes from a study of molecular identifiers for immune sequencing clone quantification. Generation of bulk TCR libraries relied on previously described methods and listed TCR primers. TCRdb itself ran the PCR reads through MiXCR, one entry per CDR3 protein. This table holds 400,000 to 600,000 distinct CDR3 sequences, around 21% found once.

Source material: naive CD8+ T cells from blood, with Jurkat cell RNA spiked in. Subset here: FACS-sorted CD8+CD4-CCR7+CD45RA+ naive T cells. J is TRBJ1-4 and V is TRBV6-5, with D tentatively TRBD1 (6 bases). This clonotype was obtained from a human donor in good health. Some libraries in this study had Jurkat cell RNA spiked in. Here the CDR3 DNA reads TGTGCCAGCAGTTACTCTGCAGGGGAGGGAGAAAAACTGTTTTTT. Translation: CASSYSAGEGEKLFF.